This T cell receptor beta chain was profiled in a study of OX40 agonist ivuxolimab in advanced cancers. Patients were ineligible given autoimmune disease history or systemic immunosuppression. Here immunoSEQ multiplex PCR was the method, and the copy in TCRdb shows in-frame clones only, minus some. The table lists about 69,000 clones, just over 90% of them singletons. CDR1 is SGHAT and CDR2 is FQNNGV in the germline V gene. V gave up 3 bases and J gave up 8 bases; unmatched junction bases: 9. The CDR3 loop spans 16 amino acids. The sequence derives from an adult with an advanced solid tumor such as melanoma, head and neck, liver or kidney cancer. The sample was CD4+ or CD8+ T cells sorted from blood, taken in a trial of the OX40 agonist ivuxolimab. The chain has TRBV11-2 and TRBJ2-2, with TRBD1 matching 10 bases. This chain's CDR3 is CASSFPTGGATGELFF. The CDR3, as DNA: TGTGCCAGCAGCTTCCCGACAGGGGGCGCGACTGGGGAGCTGTTTTTT.